The rows below give T cell receptor beta chains drawn from one sample of a study of graft-versus-host responses after intestinal transplantation. Clones were read by immunoSEQ multiplex PCR, and TCRdb kept only the in-frame ones, dropping some. Here the sample spans some 46,000 clones, approximately 92% being singletons. The sample in question was PBMCs, obtained 750 to 800 days after a first intestinal transplant, on the day of a second. The receptors stem from a human patient who received an intestinal transplant, so some T cells may come from the graft donor. The CDR3 runs from the conserved cysteine through the conserved F or W. The D gene is left open where the match is weak. A clone size is listed for some rows: how often the clone was seen (once, few, many), or a class if it is expanded.

TRBV6-4	NA	NA	TRBJ1-1	TGTGCCAGCAGTGACTGGACAGTCTGGCGGGTCAACACTGAAGCCTTCTTT	CASSDWTVWRVNTEAFF
TRBV7-9	NA	once	TRBJ2-5	TGTGCCAGCAGCTTATGGCAAGAGACCCAGTACTTC	CASSLWQETQYF
TRBV6-6	NA	NA	TRBJ2-3	TGTGCCAGCAGTTACTCTAGCACAGATACGCAGTATTTT	CASSYSSTDTQYF
TRBV2	TRBD2	NA	TRBJ2-1	TGTGCCAGCAGTGGGACTAGGGTCAATGAGCAGTTCTTC	CASSGTRVNEQFF
TRBV27	NA	NA	TRBJ1-4	TGTGCCAGCAGTTCGGGTACACTTCGCCGAAATGAAAAACTGTTTTTT	CASSSGTLRRNEKLFF
TRBV7-7	TRBD2	NA	TRBJ2-1	TGTGCTAGCAGCGCAACGGGAGGCATCGATTACAATGAGCAGTTCTTC	CASSATGGIDYNEQFF
TRBV14	NA	NA	TRBJ1-5	TGTGCCAGCAGCCAAGATTTAAGGCAGGGGCGCAATCAGCCCCAGCATTTT	CASSQDLRQGRNQPQHF
TRBV2	TRBD1	NA	TRBJ2-1	TGTGCCAGCAGTTGGGACAGGGGTCGATATGAGCAGTTCTTC	CASSWDRGRYEQFF
TRBV19	TRBD2	NA	TRBJ2-1	TGTGCCAGTAGTGTATCGGGACTAGCCGCCTCCAATGAGCAGTTCTTC	CASSVSGLAASNEQFF
TRBV6-1	NA	NA	TRBJ2-1	TGTGCCAGCATGAGGGCGGTTTCCTACAATGAGCAGTTCTTC	CASMRAVSYNEQFF
TRBV30	NA	NA	TRBJ2-6	TGTGCCTGGAGTGTAGGAGGGGCCAACGTCCTGACTTTC	CAWSVGGANVLTF
TRBV19	NA	once	TRBJ2-7	TGTGCCAGTAGTATAGTTGGCTCCGCCAGGGTGAGGATCGAGCAGTACTTC	CASSIVGSARVRIEQYF
TRBV19	NA	NA	TRBJ2-1	TGTGCCAGTAGTATAGCCTGGACAGCTTACAATGAGCAGTTCTTC	CASSIAWTAYNEQFF
TRBV5-1	NA	NA	TRBJ2-1	TGCGCCAGCAGCGCTTACTGGAGAGAAGGCAATGAGCAGTTCTTC	CASSAYWREGNEQFF
TRBV14	NA	NA	TRBJ2-7	TGTGCCAGCAGCCAAATACAGGGGGGGACCTACGAGCAGTACTTC	CASSQIQGGTYEQYF
TRBV7-6	TRBD1	NA	TRBJ1-1	TGTGCCAGCAGCTTCCGGCCTAAAGTGTACAGGGGCGACACTGAAGCTTTCTTT	CASSFRPKVYRGDTEAFF
TRBV5-1	NA	NA	TRBJ2-1	TGCGCCAGCAGCTTGGGGGTTAGCAATGAGCAGTTCTTC	CASSLGVSNEQFF
TRBV5-1	NA	NA	TRBJ1-3	TGCGCCAGCCGACAGGAAAATCCTGGAAACACCATATATTTT	CASRQENPGNTIYF
TRBV11-2	NA	NA	TRBJ2-7	TGTGCCAGCAGCACCTACGAGCAGTACTTC	CASSTYEQYF
TRBV7-8	NA	NA	TRBJ1-1	TGTGCCAGCAGCTTTACCGCCCCGAGCACTGAAGCTTTCTTT	CASSFTAPSTEAFF
TRBV5-4	NA	NA	TRBJ1-1	TGTGCCAGCAGCCCGGGACAATGGACTGAAGCTTTCTTT	CASSPGQWTEAFF
TRBV7-2	NA	NA	TRBJ2-3	TGTGCCAGCAGCTTAGGGACGGGAGCAAGTACAGATACGCAGTATTTT	CASSLGTGASTDTQYF
TRBV4-1	NA	NA	TRBJ2-7	TGCGCCAGCAGCCATAGGGGGGGGTCCGAGCAGTACTTC	CASSHRGGSEQYF
TRBV19	TRBD2	NA	TRBJ2-1	TGTGCCAGTAGTATAGCGGCCCTAGCGGGAGGGCAATATGAGCAGTTCTTC	CASSIAALAGGQYEQFF
TRBV6-9	NA	NA	TRBJ2-2	TGTGCCAGCAGTGAAGCGGGCACCGGGGAGCTGTTTTTT	CASSEAGTGELFF
TRBV9	NA	NA	TRBJ2-5	TGTGCCAGCAGCCGCCTGGGGGTTAGCCAAGAGACCCAGTACTTC	CASSRLGVSQETQYF
TRBV28	TRBD2	NA	TRBJ2-5	TGTGCCAGCAGTTCGACCCGGACTAGCTTGGAGACCCAGTACTTC	CASSSTRTSLETQYF
TRBV11-2	TRBD2	NA	TRBJ2-7	TGTGCCAGCAGCTTTTCAAGGGGTCCTCCGGGACTAGCGAACTACGAGCAGTACTTC	CASSFSRGPPGLANYEQYF
TRBV28	NA	NA	TRBJ1-6	TGTGCCAGCAGAGACAACTCACCCCTCCACTTT	CASRDNSPLHF
TRBV2	TRBD1	once	TRBJ2-7	TGTGCCAGCAACCGACAGGGTTTATGGAACGAGCAGTACTTC	CASNRQGLWNEQYF
TRBV7-6	NA	NA	TRBJ1-1	TGTGCCAGCAGCTTAATCTCGAACTCAGGGGCTTTCTTT	CASSLISNSGAFF
TRBV6-5	TRBD1	NA	TRBJ1-2	TGTGCCAGCGCGCTCCAGACAGGGAGCTATGGCTACACCTTC	CASALQTGSYGYTF
TRBV2	TRBD2	NA	TRBJ2-7	TGTGCCAGCAGCCCGGGCGGGAGGTACGAGCAGTACTTC	CASSPGGRYEQYF
TRBV9	TRBD2	NA	TRBJ2-2	TGTGCCAGCAGCGTAGCTAGCGGGACCGGGGAGCTGTTTTTT	CASSVASGTGELFF
TRBV28	NA	NA	TRBJ1-5	TGTGCCAGCAGTAGGCCAGCTTATAGCAATCAGCCCCAGCATTTT	CASSRPAYSNQPQHF
TRBV6-5	NA	NA	TRBJ2-1	TGTGCCAGCAGACCCGGACGCAGCTCCTACAATGAGCAGTTCTTC	CASRPGRSSYNEQFF
TRBV25-1	NA	NA	TRBJ1-1	TGTGCCAGCAGTGAGTGGGAAAGGGCTGAAGCTTTCTTT	CASSEWERAEAFF
TRBV19	NA	NA	TRBJ1-1	TGTGCCAGTAGTATTGGGCAGCCATGGAACACTGAAGCTTTCTTT	CASSIGQPWNTEAFF
TRBV15	NA	once	TRBJ1-2	TGTGCCACCAGCAGAGATCCTTCGGGGATGGTGCGTAACTATGGCTACACCTTC	CATSRDPSGMVRNYGYTF
TRBV5-4	TRBD1	NA	TRBJ2-3	TGTGCCAGCAGCTTGTTGCAGGGGGATGGAGATACGCAGTATTTT	CASSLLQGDGDTQYF
TRBV28	NA	large	TRBJ2-7	TGTGCCAGCAGTTTACGTCTTGGGAATTCTTACGAGCAGTACTTC	CASSLRLGNSYEQYF
TRBV7-6	NA	NA	TRBJ2-7	TGTGCCAGCAGCTTATCGGGGCGCGTCTACGAGCAGTACTTC	CASSLSGRVYEQYF
TRBV7-9	NA	NA	TRBJ1-1	TGTGCCACCAGAACCATCTATTATATGAACACTGAAGCTTTCTTT	CATRTIYYMNTEAFF
TRBV5-1	TRBD2	NA	TRBJ2-7	TGCGCCAGCAGCTTGATCCAACTAGCGGCGACCTACGAGCAGTACTTC	CASSLIQLAATYEQYF
TRBV2	TRBD1	NA	TRBJ1-3	TGTGCCAGCAGCGCACAGGGGCCTGGAAACACCATATATTTT	CASSAQGPGNTIYF
TRBV15	TRBD1	NA	TRBJ2-7	TGTGCCACCAGCCGAGGGGGACAGGGGAGTTACGAGCAGTACTTC	CATSRGGQGSYEQYF
TRBV4-2	NA	NA	TRBJ1-4	TGTGCCAGCAGCCAAGATAACACTAATGAAAAACTGTTTTTT	CASSQDNTNEKLFF
TRBV13	TRBD2	NA	TRBJ2-1	TGTGCCAGCAGCTCGGGGGGAGGGCTAGCGGCTTCAAATGAGCAGTTCTTC	CASSSGGGLAASNEQFF
TRBV10-3	NA	once	TRBJ2-3	TGTGCCATCAGTGCCTCACTAGTCGGGACAGATACGCAGTATTTT	CAISASLVGTDTQYF
TRBV7-9	NA	NA	TRBJ1-2	TGTGCCAGCAGCTTAGGTGACGGGGGCTACACCTTC	CASSLGDGGYTF